This TCR beta chain is from a study of cytomegalovirus exposure and HLA in healthy donors. Turning to the study itself: Caucasian-associated ancestry cluster membership applied to over 80% of several hundred genotyped donors.

Study conclusions and caveats: 16,951 TCR beta sequences were associated with HLA alleles at 0.05 false discovery rate in a later analysis. Donor immune exposure was known only as CMV serostatus.

Primers for the PCR totalled 60 Vbeta and 13 Jbeta. Only in-frame clones appear in the TCRdb table, and some are missing; sequencing was by immunoSEQ multiplex PCR. The sample includes roughly 180,000 clones, about four fifths of them seen just once. Concerning this clone: Antigen: not known.

Germline V gene lookup returns CDR1 WSHSY and CDR2 SAAADI. This CDR3 is 14 amino acids long. V shed 6 bases and J shed 3 bases, with 14 bases lying between them. The chain uses TRBV10-2 and TRBJ1-2; D not resolved. The specimen sequenced was PBMCs. The sequence was obtained from a girl between 5 and 17 years old in good health and CMV-seropositive. The CDR3 bases are TGCGCCAGCAGCGATAGAGGAGGCGACTATGGCTACACCTTC. It yields the protein CASSDRGGDYGYTF.